This TCR beta chain appears in the sequencing data of a study of blood T cell repertoires in COVID-19. Study overall: Italy, Spain and the United States were the sources of the convalescent and acute COVID-19 samples. The analysed material was cDNA or gDNA that came from T cells, B-cell-depleted T cells, or PBMCs.

In the original processing: Counts of nucleated cells, estimated from reference gene primer amplification, were obtained. Profiled with immunoSEQ multiplex PCR; TCRdb holds only in-frame clones, not every one. The DNA was the basis for D and trimming; V, J and clone size are from that table. The profile shows roughly 110,000 clones, around 83% of them singletons. The sequenced sample was peripheral blood. The source of this sequence is a man aged 65-85 years with acute or convalescent COVID-19.

CDR3 amino acids: CASSGTGLDGYTF. CDR3 nucleotide sequence: TGTGCCAGCAGTGGGACAGGGCTAGATGGCTACACCTTC. The chain combines TRBV25-1 with TRBJ1-2; 8 bases are a match to TRBD1. The germline V gene has CDR1 MGHDK and CDR2 SYGVNS. CDR3 length: 13 residues. V gave up 4 bases and J gave up 6 bases; unmatched junction bases: 4.